Listed below are T cell receptor beta chains from one sample, sequenced in a study of radiotherapy plus CTLA-4 blockade in lung cancer. Using immunoSEQ multiplex PCR, the repertoire was profiled, and TCRdb retains in-frame clones only, with some absent. This table has approximately 78,000 clones, more than 75% appearing once. The sequenced sample was peripheral blood, obtained from a patient treated with radiotherapy plus ipilimumab. These receptors were obtained from a human donor with non-small cell lung cancer who had a complete response to radiotherapy plus ipilimumab. Each CDR3 is given with its conserved first and last residue. D genes are given only for firm matches. Clone size, where shown, is once, few, many, or a class for clones that have expanded.

clone_size d_call j_call v_call cdr3_aa cdr3_nt
NA TRBD1 TRBJ2-6 TRBV6-6 CASSYLQGTGANVLTF TGTGCCAGCAGTTACCTACAGGGGACAGGGGCCAACGTCCTGACTTTC
NA NA TRBJ2-5 TRBV6-5 CASSYASFQETQYF TGTGCCAGCAGTTACGCCTCTTTTCAAGAGACCCAGTACTTC
few NA TRBJ1-3 TRBV12-5 CASGLVMASGNTIYF TGTGCTAGTGGTTTGGTAATGGCTTCTGGAAACACCATATATTTT
NA NA TRBJ2-7 TRBV11-3 CASSLGPRNEQYF TGTGCCAGCAGCTTGGGACCAAGAAACGAGCAGTACTTC
NA NA TRBJ2-7 TRBV18 CASSPPYRESKQYF TGTGCCAGCTCACCCCCGTACAGGGAATCTAAGCAGTACTTC
NA NA TRBJ1-1 TRBV21-1 CASNEGVVEAFF TGTGCCAGCAATGAGGGGGTGGTTGAAGCTTTCTTT
NA NA TRBJ1-5 TRBV19 CASSPPGTHNQPQHF TGTGCCAGTAGCCCCCCCGGGACGCACAATCAGCCCCAGCATTTT
few NA TRBJ1-5 TRBV19 CASSLGRGGSNQPQHF TGTGCCAGTAGTCTAGGGAGAGGAGGAAGCAATCAGCCCCAGCATTTT
NA NA TRBJ1-5 TRBV6-5 CAIAVMGGEAQHF TGTGCCATCGCTGTCATGGGGGGCGAAGCCCAGCATTTT
NA NA TRBJ2-3 TRBV7-2 CASSRIPTGGTDTQYF TGTGCCAGCAGCCGTATACCGACAGGAGGCACAGATACGCAGTATTTT
once NA TRBJ2-5 TRBV20-1 CSARGGETQYF TGCAGTGCTAGAGGGGGGGAGACCCAGTACTTC
NA NA TRBJ2-7 TRBV5-6 CASSHLTFGGEQYF TGTGCCAGCAGCCACCTGACCTTTGGTGGGGAGCAGTACTTC
NA TRBD2 TRBJ2-1 TRBV19 CASSNREDEQFF TGTGCCAGTAGTAATCGGGAGGATGAGCAGTTCTTC
NA NA TRBJ1-6 TRBV5-6 CASSKLTGTRINSPLHF TGTGCCAGCAGCAAACTGACCGGGACACGGATTAATTCACCCCTCCACTTT
NA TRBD2 TRBJ2-3 TRBV7-9 CASSLSSKREAMDTQYF TGTGCCAGCAGCTTAAGTTCGAAGCGGGAGGCCATGGATACGCAGTATTTT
NA TRBD1 TRBJ1-1 TRBV5-4 CASSWGTDGDTEAFF TGTGCCAGCAGCTGGGGGACAGATGGGGACACTGAAGCTTTCTTT
NA NA TRBJ1-1 TRBV11-3 CASSTGPNTEAFF TGTGCCAGCAGCACCGGACCGAACACTGAAGCTTTCTTT
NA TRBD2 TRBJ2-3 TRBV30 CAWSVGGLADSTDTQYF TGTGCCTGGAGTGTCGGCGGACTAGCGGATTCCACAGATACGCAGTATTTT
NA NA TRBJ2-5 TRBV5-4 CASSLSEGGLETQYF TGTGCCAGCAGCTTATCCGAGGGGGGTTTGGAGACCCAGTACTTC
NA NA TRBJ2-6 TRBV28 CASSLSLAALSSGANVLTF TGTGCCAGCAGTCTCTCTTTAGCGGCCCTGAGCTCTGGGGCCAACGTCCTGACTTTC
NA NA TRBJ1-2 TRBV6-1 CASSDSRRGSNYGYTF TGTGCCAGCAGTGATAGTCGTAGAGGATCTAACTATGGCTACACCTTC
NA TRBD1 TRBJ2-7 TRBV6-6 CASSLPGQGSEQYF TGTGCCAGCAGTTTACCGGGACAGGGCTCCGAGCAGTACTTC
NA NA TRBJ2-5 TRBV7-2 CASSPGWGSPMGTQYF TGTGCCAGCAGCCCCGGGTGGGGCTCTCCGATGGGGACCCAGTACTTC
NA TRBD2 TRBJ2-5 TRBV11-3 CASSLRASGSFETQYF TGTGCCAGCAGCTTGCGGGCTAGCGGGAGTTTTGAGACCCAGTACTTC
few TRBD1 TRBJ2-2 TRBV30 CAWSPGQGVYRNTGELFF TGTGCCTGGAGTCCAGGACAGGGGGTTTATAGGAACACCGGGGAGCTGTTTTTT
NA NA TRBJ2-7 TRBV10-2 CASSGSSYEQYF TGCGCCAGCAGCGGGAGCTCCTACGAGCAGTACTTC
NA NA TRBJ2-3 TRBV10-1 CASSEGTSTDTQYF TGCGCCAGCAGTGAGGGGACTTCTACAGATACGCAGTATTTT
NA NA TRBJ2-1 TRBV2 CASSFWTGERDEQFF TGTGCCAGCAGTTTCTGGACTGGGGAAAGGGATGAGCAGTTCTTC
NA TRBD1 TRBJ2-1 TRBV5-1 CASSTGQGSYNEQFF TGCGCCAGCAGCACAGGACAGGGTTCCTACAATGAGCAGTTCTTC
NA NA TRBJ1-5 TRBV16 CASSQTDFWDQPQHF TGTGCCAGCAGCCAGACAGATTTTTGGGATCAGCCCCAGCATTTT
NA NA TRBJ1-1 TRBV7-9 CASSPVWNTEAFF TGTGCCAGCAGCCCAGTGTGGAACACTGAAGCTTTCTTT
NA TRBD2 TRBJ2-3 TRBV27 CASSLLSGLKGDTQYF TGTGCCAGCAGTTTACTTAGCGGGCTCAAGGGAGATACGCAGTATTTT
NA NA TRBJ2-3 TRBV5-1 CASSLGLTFRTDTQYF TGCGCCAGCAGCTTGGGCCTGACATTCCGCACAGATACGCAGTATTTT
NA NA TRBJ1-1 TRBV7-9 CASSPTDRNTEAFF TGTGCCAGTTCCCCCACGGACAGGAACACTGAAGCTTTCTTT
NA NA TRBJ2-1 TRBV28 CASSLLGGGGYNEQFF TGTGCCAGCAGTTTACTAGGGGGTGGGGGATACAATGAGCAGTTCTTC
few TRBD1 TRBJ2-3 TRBV11-3 CASSLGLGTVNTDTQYF TGTGCCAGCAGCTTAGGACTCGGGACAGTTAACACAGATACGCAGTATTTT
NA NA TRBJ1-6 TRBV7-2 CASSPRASWVNSPLHF TGTGCCAGCAGCCCCCGGGCCTCCTGGGTTAATTCACCCCTCCACTTT
few NA TRBJ1-5 TRBV18 CASSPTADYSNQPQHF TGTGCCAGCTCACCAACGGCAGATTATAGCAATCAGCCCCAGCATTTT
few NA TRBJ2-1 TRBV2 CASSGSTGLGQFF TGTGCCAGCAGTGGTAGCACAGGTTTAGGGCAGTTCTTC
NA TRBD1 TRBJ2-7 TRBV29-1 CSVEAMIRGQGAPRQYF TGCAGCGTTGAAGCCATGATACGGGGACAGGGGGCTCCTCGGCAGTACTTC
NA NA TRBJ1-5 TRBV7-8 CASSLVASRPQHF TGTGCCAGCAGCTTAGTGGCCTCGAGGCCCCAGCATTTT
NA TRBD1 TRBJ1-1 TRBV19 CASSIATGGKAEAFF TGTGCCAGTAGTATAGCTACAGGGGGAAAGGCTGAAGCTTTCTTT
NA TRBD1 TRBJ2-5 TRBV15 CATSRGQGASETQYF TGTGCCACCAGCAGAGGACAGGGGGCTTCAGAGACCCAGTACTTC
NA TRBD1 TRBJ2-6 TRBV23-1 CASSRSTETGGDSGANVLTF TGCGCCAGCAGTCGATCGACGGAGACAGGGGGCGACTCTGGGGCCAACGTCCTGACTTTC
NA NA TRBJ1-3 TRBV7-8 CASSWRGSGNTIYF TGTGCCAGCAGCTGGAGGGGCTCTGGAAACACCATATATTTT